This T cell receptor (beta chain) is drawn from a study of spatial heterogeneity in lung cancer. TCRdb ran MiXCR on the 5' RACE reads and lists one entry per CDR3 protein. Of 80,000 to 95,000 distinct CDR3 sequences in the sample, under 9% are singletons; the top ten hold 6.9%. Regarding time point: sample taken at primary tumor resection. Unsorted whole RNA samples from tumor, nontumor lung or frozen PBMC were sequenced. This clonotype showed up many times. V gave up 3 bases and J gave up 7 bases, with 11 bases separating them. The V gene's germline CDR1 is SGHDT and CDR2 YYEEEE. CDR3 length equals 12 residues.

The sequence was collected from a male donor with early-stage non-small cell lung cancer. The sample consisted of PBMCs, taken at surgery. The J gene is TRBJ2-7, the V gene TRBV5-6; the D is unclear. CDR3 protein: CASSWLNREQYF. CDR3 coding DNA: TGTGCCAGCAGCTGGCTAAATAGGGAGCAGTACTTC.